The source of this TCR beta chain is a study of tumor and adjacent non-tumor tissue in lung cancer. Study background: Patients were aged roughly 30 to 76, fewer than twelve men and roughly five women, stage I to III.

The CDR3 has 13 residues. The V gene's germline CDR1 is SGHAT and CDR2 FQNNGV. V was pared by 1 base and J by 1 base, with 4 bases between. Study-wide findings and caveats: TCR diversity was significantly greater in tumor than normal lung tissue. Higher tumor TCR diversity was associated with shorter survival.

A modified ARM-PCR protocol with three rounds of nested PCR amplified TCRbeta. TCRdb redid the calling of the multiplex PCR reads with MiXCR, one entry per CDR3 protein. The sample holds 91,000 or so distinct CDR3 sequences, just over 65% seen once. No cell sorting was done before RNA was extracted from the tissue. This clonotype has a handful of counts. The antigen is not known. This receptor was obtained from a man aged 60-69 years with non-small cell lung cancer. This chain connects TRBV11-2 to TRBJ1-2, with D unclear. Material: lung tumor tissue. The CDR3 region is CASSLAVNYGYTF. DNA of the CDR3: TGTGCCAGCAGCTTAGCTGTTAACTATGGCTACACCTTC.